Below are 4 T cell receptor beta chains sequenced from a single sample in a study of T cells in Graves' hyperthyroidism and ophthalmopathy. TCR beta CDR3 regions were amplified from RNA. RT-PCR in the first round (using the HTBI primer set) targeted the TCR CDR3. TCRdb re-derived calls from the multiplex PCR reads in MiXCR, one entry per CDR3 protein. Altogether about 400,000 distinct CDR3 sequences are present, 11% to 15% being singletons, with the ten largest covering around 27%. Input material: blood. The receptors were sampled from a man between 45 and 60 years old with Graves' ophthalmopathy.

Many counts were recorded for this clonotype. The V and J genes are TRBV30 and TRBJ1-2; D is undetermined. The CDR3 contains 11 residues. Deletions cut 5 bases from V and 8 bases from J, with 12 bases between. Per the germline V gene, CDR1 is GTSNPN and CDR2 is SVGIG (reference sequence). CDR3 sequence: CAWSDPRGYTF. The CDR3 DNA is TGTGCCTGGTCAGATCCAAGGGGCTACACCTTC.

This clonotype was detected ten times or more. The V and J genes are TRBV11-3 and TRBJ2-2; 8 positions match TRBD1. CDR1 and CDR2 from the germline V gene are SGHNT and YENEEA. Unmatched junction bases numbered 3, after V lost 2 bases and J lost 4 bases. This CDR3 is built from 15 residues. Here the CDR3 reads CASSLQGAGTGELFF. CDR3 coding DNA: TGTGCCAGCAGCTTACAGGGGGCGGGCACCGGGGAGCTGTTTTTT.

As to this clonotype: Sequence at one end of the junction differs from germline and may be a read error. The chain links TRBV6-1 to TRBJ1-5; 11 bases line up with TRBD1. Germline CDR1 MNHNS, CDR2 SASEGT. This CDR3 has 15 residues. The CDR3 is CASIEGTGGNQPQHF. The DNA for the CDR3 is TGTGCCAGCATTGAAGGGACAGGGGGAAATCAGCCCCAGCATTTT.

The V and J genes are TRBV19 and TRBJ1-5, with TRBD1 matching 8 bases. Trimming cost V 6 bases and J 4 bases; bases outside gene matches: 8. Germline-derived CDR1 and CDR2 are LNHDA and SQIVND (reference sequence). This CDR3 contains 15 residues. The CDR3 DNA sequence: TGTGCCAGTAGCAGACAGGGGCATCGTAATCAGCCCCAGCATTTT. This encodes CASSRQGHRNQPQHF.